The 23 T cell receptor beta chains below all came from one sample that was sequenced in a study of T cells expressing NK-cell markers. TCRdb reworked the 5' RACE reads into one entry per CDR3 protein, no DNA. Its table lists about 160,000 distinct CDR3 sequences. Specimen: blood T cells: a sorted CD56 or NKG2C T cell subset, CD4+ or CD8+ T cells, or bulk PBMC T cells (not recorded which). These receptors came from a woman aged 18 to 75 in good health.

The J gene is TRBJ2-6, the V gene TRBV11-2; TCRdb selects TRBD1, and the lack of DNA leaves this call unchecked. Germline V gene sequence: CDR1 SGHAT, CDR2 FQNNGV. The CDR3 sequence is 16 residues long. CDR3 sequence reads: CASSPGTGRGANVLTF.

The gene calls are TRBV20-1 and TRBJ2-7; TCRdb calls TRBD2, which cannot be checked without DNA. Germline values: CDR1 DFQATT, CDR2 SNEGSKA (reference sequence). CDR3 length equals 15 residues. CDR3 region: CSARDQETSLYEQYF.

The chain has TRBV5-1 and TRBJ2-7; the D gene TCRdb calls, TRBD1, cannot be checked with no DNA. The CDR3 length is 14 residues. The germline V gene has CDR1 SGHRS and CDR2 YFSETQ. The CDR3 region is CASSEDRGDYEQYF.

The chain joins TRBV5-1 to TRBJ2-2; the TCRdb D gene call, TRBD1, has no DNA to confirm it. CDR3 length: 17 residues. Per germline, CDR1 SGHRS and CDR2 YFSETQ. CDR3 residues: CASSLLPPGPLTGELFF.

The V gene is TRBV4-1, the J gene TRBJ1-1; TCRdb picks TRBD1, but there is no DNA to check that call. This CDR3 contains 14 residues. Germline V gene lookup returns CDR1 MGHRA and CDR2 YSYEKL. CDR3 sequence: CASSHPGTGPEAFF.

This chain uses TRBV7-9 with TRBJ1-3. This CDR3 comprises 13 residues. CDR1 SEHNR and CDR2 FQNEAQ come from the germline V gene (reference sequence). Here the CDR3 reads CASSPAGANTIYF.

V usage is TRBV25-1 and J usage is TRBJ2-5. This CDR3 has 18 amino acids. Germline V CDR1 and CDR2: MGHDK, SYGVNS. The CDR3 sequence: CASSEHLSSNSAAETQYF.

The rearrangement uses TRBV3-1 and TRBJ2-1; TCRdb calls TRBD2, which cannot be checked without DNA. This CDR3 contains 17 residues. CDR1 is LGHDT and CDR2 is YNNKEL in the germline V gene (reference sequence). The CDR3 spells CASSQDPLAVSYNEQFF.

The V gene is TRBV5-1, the J gene TRBJ2-3. CDR3 length: 13 residues. Germline V lookup: CDR1 SGHRS, CDR2 YFSETQ. CDR3 protein: CASSFGSSDTQYF.

The CDR3 region is CASSSTENYGYTF. V and J are TRBV7-9 and TRBJ1-2. CDR1 is SEHNR, CDR2 FQNEAQ, per germline (reference sequence). This CDR3 is built from 13 residues.

The CDR3 spells CASSATGTYSYEQYF. The rearrangement uses TRBV6-1 and TRBJ2-7; TCRdb's D call of TRBD1 is untestable without DNA. The CDR3 runs 15 residues. Germline V gives CDR1 MNHNS, CDR2 SASEGT.

This sequence joins TRBV20-1 and TRBJ1-4. CDR1 is DFQATT, CDR2 SNEGSKA, per germline (reference sequence). The CDR3 runs to 11 residues. The CDR3 protein is CSVQENEKLFF.

The chain joins TRBV10-3 to TRBJ2-5; TCRdb's D call of TRBD2 is untestable without DNA. Germline V gives CDR1 ENHRY, CDR2 SYGVKD. CDR3 length: 17 residues. The CDR3 here is CAISDRLAGGSRETQYF.

V usage is TRBV6-6 and J usage is TRBJ1-5; the D call of TRBD1 rests on TCRdb alone, since no DNA is present to check it. CDR1 is MNHNY, CDR2 SVGAGI, per germline (reference sequence). The CDR3 loop spans 13 amino acids. The CDR3 spells CASKDTGYQPQHF.

V and J are TRBV20-1 and TRBJ2-1; TCRdb outputs TRBD1, but without DNA this stays unchecked. CDR3 length: 15 amino acids. Germline CDR1 is DFQATT and CDR2 is SNEGSKA (reference sequence). This chain's CDR3 is CSAPRAGTPYNEQFF.

The CDR3 sequence: CASSPFSPGGETQYF. The chain combines TRBV9 with TRBJ2-5; TCRdb's D call, TRBD1, is unchecked because there is no DNA. Per germline, CDR1 SGDLS and CDR2 YYNGEE. The CDR3 runs 15 residues.

The chain employs TRBV30 and TRBJ2-7. The CDR3 length is 13 residues. Germline V gene lookup returns CDR1 GTSNPN and CDR2 SVGIG (reference sequence). CDR3 residues: CAWSSQFPDEQYF.

CDR3 region: CAISESGSSGYTDTQYF. This chain connects TRBV10-3 to TRBJ2-3; TCRdb designates TRBD2, a call that cannot be tested without DNA. This CDR3 is 17 amino acids long. Germline V lookup: CDR1 ENHRY, CDR2 SYGVKD.

The rearrangement joins TRBV10-3 to TRBJ2-5; TCRdb picks TRBD1, but there is no DNA to check that call. Germline V gene data show CDR1 as ENHRY and CDR2 as SYGVKD. This CDR3 is built from 14 residues. The CDR3 reads CAISRQGGEETQYF.

CDR3 loop: CSAMYAGVNTEAFF. The V and J genes are TRBV20-1 and TRBJ1-1; TCRdb returns TRBD1, unconfirmable since there is no DNA. This CDR3 is 14 amino acids long. The germline V gene encodes CDR1 DFQATT and CDR2 SNEGSKA (reference sequence).

The chain employs TRBV7-2 and TRBJ2-1. This CDR3 is built from 15 residues. The V gene's germline CDR1 is SGHTA and CDR2 FQGNSA. The CDR3 here is CASSLAGASYNEQFF.

The CDR3 spells CAISELQGAQSDTQYF. The gene calls are TRBV10-3 and TRBJ2-3; TCRdb proposes TRBD1, but this gene call is untestable without DNA. The CDR3 is made up of 16 amino acids. Germline V lookup: CDR1 ENHRY, CDR2 SYGVKD.

The rearrangement joins TRBV7-8 to TRBJ1-1; no DNA is available, so the TRBD1 call from TCRdb remains unchecked. Germline V gives CDR1 SGHVS, CDR2 FQNEAQ. The CDR3 contains 15 residues. This chain's CDR3 is CASSWTGTLNTEAFF.